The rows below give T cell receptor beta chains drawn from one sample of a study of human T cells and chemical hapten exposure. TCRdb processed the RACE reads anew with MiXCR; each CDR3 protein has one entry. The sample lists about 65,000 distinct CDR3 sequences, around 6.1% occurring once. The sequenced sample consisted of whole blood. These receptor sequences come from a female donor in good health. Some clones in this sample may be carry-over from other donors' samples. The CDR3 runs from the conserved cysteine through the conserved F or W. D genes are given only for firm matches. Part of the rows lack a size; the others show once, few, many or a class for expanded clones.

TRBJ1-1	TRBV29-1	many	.	TGCAGCGTTGAGCCAGGGGACACCGAAGCTTTCTTT	CSVEPGDTEAFF
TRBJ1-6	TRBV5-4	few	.	TGTGCCAGCAGCTCGGCCGGACAGCACCTTGCTGGAAGAGATTCACCCCTCCACTTT	CASSSAGQHLAGRDSPLHF
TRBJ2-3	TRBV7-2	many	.	TGTGCCAGCAGCAAGGACAGAACAGATACGCAGTATTTT	CASSKDRTDTQYF
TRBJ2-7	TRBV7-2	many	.	TGTGCCAGCAGGTATAGCGGCAGCTCCTACGAGCAGTACTTC	CASRYSGSSYEQYF
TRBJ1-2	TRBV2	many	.	TGTGCCAGCAGGGGGACCGATAACTATGGCTACACCTTC	CASRGTDNYGYTF
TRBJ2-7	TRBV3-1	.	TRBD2	TGTGCCAGCAGCCTCACGGCGGGAGGGCTGCCGGACTTC	CASSLTAGGLPDF
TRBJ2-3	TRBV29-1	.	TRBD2	TGCAGCGTCCCGTCCGGGACTAGGGGCACAGATACGCAGTATTTT	CSVPSGTRGTDTQYF
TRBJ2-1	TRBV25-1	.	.	TGTGCCAGCACCAAGACAGGGGGCAAGACTAGCGGAAGCTACAATGAGCAGTTCTTC	CASTKTGGKTSGSYNEQFF
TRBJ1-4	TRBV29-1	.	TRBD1	TGCAGCGCAGGGGGCATAAGGGATAATGAAAAACTGTTTTTT	CSAGGIRDNEKLFF
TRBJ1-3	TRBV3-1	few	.	TGTGCCAGCAGCCAAGTCGGAAACACCATATATTTT	CASSQVGNTIYF
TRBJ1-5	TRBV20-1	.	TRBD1	TGCAGTGCTAATCAGGGGGGAGGGCAGCCCCAGCATTTT	CSANQGGGQPQHF
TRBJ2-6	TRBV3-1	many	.	TGTGCCAGCAGCCAAGATTTCGCTGGGGCCAACGTCCTGACTTTC	CASSQDFAGANVLTF
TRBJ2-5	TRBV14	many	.	TGTGCCAGCAGCGCCCCCCGCGAGACCCAGTACTTC	CASSAPRETQYF
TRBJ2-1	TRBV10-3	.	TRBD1	TGTGCCATCCTGGAGCAGGGGGCTAAGTACAATGAGCAGTTCTTC	CAILEQGAKYNEQFF
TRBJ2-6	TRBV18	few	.	TGTGCCAGCTCACCTTCGACTGGGGCCAACGTCCTGACTTTC	CASSPSTGANVLTF
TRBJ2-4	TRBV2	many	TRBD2	TGTGCCAGCAGCAATGGGGGGAGGGCCGCCAAAAACATTCAGTACTTC	CASSNGGRAAKNIQYF
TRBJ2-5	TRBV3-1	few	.	TGTGCCAGCAGCCAAGAACAGAAGACCCAGTACTTC	CASSQEQKTQYF
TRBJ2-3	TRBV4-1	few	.	TGCGCCAGCAGCCAAGCATTTACAGATACGCAGTATTTT	CASSQAFTDTQYF
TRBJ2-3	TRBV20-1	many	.	TGCAGTGCTTTGAATAGCGACTTTGTGTCAGATACGCAGTATTTT	CSALNSDFVSDTQYF
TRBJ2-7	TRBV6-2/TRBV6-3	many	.	TGTGCCAGCAAAAAAATACAGAGCGGCGAGCAGTACTTC	CASKKIQSGEQYF
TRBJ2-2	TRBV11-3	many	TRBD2	TGTGCCAGCACCCTAAGGGGTGTGACTAGCGGGAGAATGAGGACCGGGGAGCTGTTTTTT	CASTLRGVTSGRMRTGELFF
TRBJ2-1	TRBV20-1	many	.	TGCAGTGCCGCCCTTGGTGGTGGTGAGCAGTTCTTC	CSAALGGGEQFF
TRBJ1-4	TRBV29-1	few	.	TGCAGCGCGGGAAAGACTAATGAAAAACTGTTTTTT	CSAGKTNEKLFF
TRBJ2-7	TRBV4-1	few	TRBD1	TGCGCCAGCAACCTCCGGGACAGCCTAGCCTACGAGCAGTACTTC	CASNLRDSLAYEQYF
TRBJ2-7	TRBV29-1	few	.	TGCAGCGCAGGGGGGGCGGAAGAGCAGTACTTC	CSAGGAEEQYF
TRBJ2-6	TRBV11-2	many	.	TGTGCCAGCAGCTTAGTTCCCGCCTCTGGGGCCAACGTCCTGACTTTC	CASSLVPASGANVLTF
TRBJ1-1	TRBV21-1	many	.	TGTGCCAGCAGCAAAGTAGGGGTCCCTGAAGCTTTCTTT	CASSKVGVPEAFF
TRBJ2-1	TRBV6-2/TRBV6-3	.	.	TGTGCCAGCAGACCCGGATTATACAATGAGCAGTTCTTC	CASRPGLYNEQFF
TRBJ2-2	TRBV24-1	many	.	TGTGCCACCAGTGGAACAGGCACGGGGGAGCTGTTTTTT	CATSGTGTGELFF
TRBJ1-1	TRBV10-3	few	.	TGTGCCATCAGTGACTTTGGGGGCCTCGGGGGCACTGAAGCTTTCTTT	CAISDFGGLGGTEAFF
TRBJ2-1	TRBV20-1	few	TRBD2	TGCAGTGGAAGCGGGAGGGGAGATGAGCAGTTCTTC	CSGSGRGDEQFF
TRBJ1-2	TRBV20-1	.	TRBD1	TGCAGTGCTAGACCTTTCCAGGGACAGGGACACTATGGCTACACCTTC	CSARPFQGQGHYGYTF
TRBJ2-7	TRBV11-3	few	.	TGTGCCAGCAGCGTGGGACGGGGCCCGTCCCACGAGCAGTACTTC	CASSVGRGPSHEQYF
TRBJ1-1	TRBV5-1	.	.	TGCGCCAGCAGCGGGGGATCGACTAACACTGAAGCTTTCTTT	CASSGGSTNTEAFF
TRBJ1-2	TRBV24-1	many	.	TGTGCCACCAGTGGGCAGCGTTCCGATGGCTACACCTTC	CATSGQRSDGYTF
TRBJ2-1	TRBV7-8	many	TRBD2	TGTGCCATCAGCTCCCTAGCGGGACCCAATGAGCAGTTCTTC	CAISSLAGPNEQFF
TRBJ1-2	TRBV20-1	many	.	TGCAGTGCCCGGATGGGGCCTACTTACTATGGCTACACCTTC	CSARMGPTYYGYTF
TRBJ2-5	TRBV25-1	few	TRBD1	TGTGCCAGCAGTGATCGGGACAGGAGGTTCCAAGAGACCCAGTACTTC	CASSDRDRRFQETQYF
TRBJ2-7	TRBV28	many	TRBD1	TGTGCCAGCAGTTGGACAGGGAGCTACGAGCAGTACTTC	CASSWTGSYEQYF
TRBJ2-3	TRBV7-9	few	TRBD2	TGTGCCAGCAACACCAAACAGGGAAAAGCGGGGGAACGACCGTCACAGGCCACAGATACGCAGTATTTT	CASNTKQGKAGERPSQATDTQYF
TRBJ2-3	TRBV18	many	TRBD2	TGTGCCAGCTCAGAACTAGCGGCTCAACCGGTGAATACGCAGTATTTT	CASSELAAQPVNTQYF
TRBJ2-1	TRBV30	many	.	TGTGCCTGGAGTCCCATGGTGGAGCAGTTCTTC	CAWSPMVEQFF
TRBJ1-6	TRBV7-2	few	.	TGTGCCAGCAGCCGGGGCACTACTAATTCACCCCTCCACTTT	CASSRGTTNSPLHF
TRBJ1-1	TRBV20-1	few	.	TGCAGTGCTAGATCGGTTCTCGGCACTGAAGCTTTCTTT	CSARSVLGTEAFF
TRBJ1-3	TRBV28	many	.	TGTGCCAGCAGGAACACTCTACGGGACTCTGGAAACACCATATATTTT	CASRNTLRDSGNTIYF
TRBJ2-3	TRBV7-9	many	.	TGTGCCACCCACTTAGACCGCCGTAGCACAGATACGCAGTATTTT	CATHLDRRSTDTQYF
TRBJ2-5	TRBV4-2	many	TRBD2	TGTGCCAGCAGCCAAGGACTAGCGGGAGGGCCGGTACTAGAGACCCAGTACTTC	CASSQGLAGGPVLETQYF
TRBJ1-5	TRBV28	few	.	TGTGCCAGCCAGTCACGGCAGCCCCAGCATTTT	CASQSRQPQHF
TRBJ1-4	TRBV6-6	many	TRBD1	TGTGCCAGCAGGGGGACAGGGTCTAATGAAAAACTGTTTTTT	CASRGTGSNEKLFF
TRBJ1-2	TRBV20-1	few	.	TGCAGTGCTAGACTCGACTATGGCTACACCTTC	CSARLDYGYTF
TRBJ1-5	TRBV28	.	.	TGTGCCAGCAGCCTAGGGGAAAGCAATCAGCCCCAGCATTTT	CASSLGESNQPQHF
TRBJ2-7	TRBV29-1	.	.	TGCAGCGTTGAAGGGTGGGGGAGAGCTGAGTACTTC	CSVEGWGRAEYF
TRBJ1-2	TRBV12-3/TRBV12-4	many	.	TGTGCCAGCAGTCACCTTAGCTTCTATGGCTACACCTTC	CASSHLSFYGYTF
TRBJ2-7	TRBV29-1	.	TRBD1	TGCAGCGTGGCAGGGGGCCTGGTATACGAGCAGTACTTC	CSVAGGLVYEQYF
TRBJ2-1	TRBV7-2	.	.	TGTGCCAGCAGCACCGGGACTAAGGGGGCCAATGAGCAGTTCTTC	CASSTGTKGANEQFF